This TCR beta chain was observed in a study of blood T cell repertoires in COVID-19. This CDR3 is built from 16 residues. Germline CDR1 and CDR2: MNHEY and SVGAGI. Trimming removed 0 bases at V and 2 bases at J, with 14 bases between. Clones were read by immunoSEQ multiplex PCR, and TCRdb kept only the in-frame ones, dropping some. The table has a few hundred thousand clones, about 80% seen once; the top ten hold about 1.9%. The rearrangement joins TRBV6-5 to TRBJ2-7; D is possibly TRBD2 (6 bases). The clonotype comes from a man aged 30-40 years who had recovered from COVID-19. The sequenced sample consisted of peripheral blood. In nucleotides, the CDR3 is TGTGCCAGCAGTTACTCGTATGGTTCGGGGGCCTACGAGCAGTACTTC. This sequence encodes CASSYSYGSGAYEQYF.